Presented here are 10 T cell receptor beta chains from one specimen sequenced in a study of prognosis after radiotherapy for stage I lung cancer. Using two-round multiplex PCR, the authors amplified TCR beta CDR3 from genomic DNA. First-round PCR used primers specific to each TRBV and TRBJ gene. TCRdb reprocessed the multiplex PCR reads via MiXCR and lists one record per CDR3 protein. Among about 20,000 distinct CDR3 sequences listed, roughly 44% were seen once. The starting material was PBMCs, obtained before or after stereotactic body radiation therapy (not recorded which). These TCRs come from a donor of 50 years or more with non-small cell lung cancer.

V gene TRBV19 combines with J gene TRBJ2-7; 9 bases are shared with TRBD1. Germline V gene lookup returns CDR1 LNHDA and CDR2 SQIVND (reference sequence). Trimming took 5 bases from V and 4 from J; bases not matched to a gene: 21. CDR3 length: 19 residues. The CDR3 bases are TGTGCCAGTAGTTCACGGACAGGGGCATCCGGACTAGAGTCGTACGAGCAGTACTTC. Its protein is CASSSRTGASGLESYEQYF.

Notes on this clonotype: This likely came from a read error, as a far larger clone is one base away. The CDR3 reads CAGSPGLAGGNEQFF. In nucleotides, the CDR3 is TGTGCCGGCAGCCCGGGACTAGCGGGAGGGAATGAGCAGTTCTTC. This rearrangement joins TRBV11-3 to TRBJ2-1, with 16 bases that match TRBD2. The CDR3 length is 15 residues. Germline assignment: CDR1 SGHNT and CDR2 YENEEA.

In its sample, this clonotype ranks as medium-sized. The CDR3 region is CASTLQGVTDTQYF. The DNA of the CDR3 is TGTGCCAGCACTTTACAGGGCGTGACAGATACGCAGTATTTT. The chain employs TRBV2 and TRBJ2-3, with D possibly matching TRBD1 (6 bases). Germline loops: CDR1 SNHLY, CDR2 FYNNEI. CDR3 length: 14 amino acids. V was cut by 7 bases and J by 3 bases, with 14 bases left in between.

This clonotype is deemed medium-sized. This CDR3 reads CASSHPRTGNNEQFF. The CDR3 DNA follows: TGTGCCAGCAGTCATCCTCGGACAGGAAACAATGAGCAGTTCTTC. The gene calls are TRBV6-1 and TRBJ2-1; 7 bases agree with TRBD1. CDR1 and CDR2 from the germline V gene are MNHNS and SASEGT. The CDR3 loop spans 15 amino acids. V dropped 5 bases and J dropped 5; count of bases not matched to a gene: 9.

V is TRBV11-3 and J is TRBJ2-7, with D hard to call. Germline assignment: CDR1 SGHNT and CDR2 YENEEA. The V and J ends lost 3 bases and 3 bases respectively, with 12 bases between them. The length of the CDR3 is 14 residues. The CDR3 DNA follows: TGTGCCAGCAGCTTTTACAGACCTAGCTACGAGCAGTACTTC. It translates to CASSFYRPSYEQYF.

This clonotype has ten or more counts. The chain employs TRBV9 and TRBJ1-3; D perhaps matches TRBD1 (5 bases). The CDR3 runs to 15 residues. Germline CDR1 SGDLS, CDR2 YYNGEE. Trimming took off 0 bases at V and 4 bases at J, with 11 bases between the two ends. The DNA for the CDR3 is TGTGCCAGCAGCGTAGGGGGGTCAGCGGGAAACACCATATATTTT. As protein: CASSVGGSAGNTIYF.

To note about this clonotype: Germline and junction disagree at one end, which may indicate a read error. CDR3 sequence reads: CASKNPVRAEHYF. In DNA, the CDR3 is TGTGCCAGCAAGAACCCGGTGAGGGCCGAGCATTACTTC. The V gene is TRBV12-3 or TRBV12-4, the J gene TRBJ2-7; weak D call: TRBD2 (5 bases). The CDR3 runs to 13 residues.

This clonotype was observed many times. The CDR3 DNA follows: TGTGCCAGCAGTTTAGACAGGGGGCGCCCAGAGGAGCAGTTCTTC. This sequence encodes CASSLDRGRPEEQFF. J is TRBJ2-1 and V is TRBV12-3 or TRBV12-4; 9 bases are shared with TRBD1. The CDR3 contains 15 residues. Trimming removed 1 base from V and 10 bases from J; junction bases left unmatched: 8.

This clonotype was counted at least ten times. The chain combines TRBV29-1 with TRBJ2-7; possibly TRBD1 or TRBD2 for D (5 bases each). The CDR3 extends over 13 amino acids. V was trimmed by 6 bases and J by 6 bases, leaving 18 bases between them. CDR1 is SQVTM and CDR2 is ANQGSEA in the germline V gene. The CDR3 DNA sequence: TGCAGCGTCAGGGACGGTCGAGGCGGCGAGCAGTACTTC. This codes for CSVRDGRGGEQYF.

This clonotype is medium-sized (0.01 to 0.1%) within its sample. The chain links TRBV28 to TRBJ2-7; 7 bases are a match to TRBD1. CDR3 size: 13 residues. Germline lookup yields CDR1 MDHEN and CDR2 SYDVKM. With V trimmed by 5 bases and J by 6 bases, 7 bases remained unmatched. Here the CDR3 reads CASSHGTGVEQYF. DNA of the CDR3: TGTGCCAGCAGTCACGGCACAGGGGTCGAGCAGTACTTC.